These 10 T cell receptor beta chains originate from one sample sequenced in a study of blood T cell repertoires in COVID-19 (dated by TCRdb to 2020 to 2022). The method behind the library was the immunoSEQ multiplex PCR assay. Entries here come from immuneACCESS through TCRdb and include only in-frame sequences with V and J called. Some clones fail to appear in such tables; in the studies checked, an unresolved V gene covers under half of the shortfall, and the cause of the remainder is unknown. This sample has approximately 46,000 clones in its table, and 81% of those were observed once. The ten largest clones add up to under 25% of the sample. Source material: peripheral blood. The receptors were gathered from a woman older than 75 with COVID-19, enrolled during active disease.

V gene TRBV4-1 combines with J gene TRBJ2-1; 16 bases are a match to TRBD2. The CDR3 sequence is 15 residues long. Per the germline V gene, CDR1 is MGHRA and CDR2 is YSYEKL. With V trimmed by 8 bases and J by 9 bases, 7 bases remained unmatched. The CDR3 DNA follows: TGCGCCAGCGAGGGACTAGCGGGAGGGCGGGGTGAGCAGTTCTTC. Residues: CASEGLAGGRGEQFF.

V gene TRBV10-2 combines with J gene TRBJ2-3, with D perhaps TRBD2 (6 bases). Per germline, CDR1 WSHSY and CDR2 SAAADI. V gave up 0 bases and J gave up 2 bases, with 12 bases separating them. The CDR3 has 16 residues. CDR3 nucleotide sequence: TGCGCCAGCAGTGAGTCGATTAGCGGATACACAGATACGCAGTATTTT. This encodes CASSESISGYTDTQYF.

The chain has TRBV29-1 and TRBJ2-7, with 15 bases fitting TRBD2. Germline assignment: CDR1 SQVTM and CDR2 ANQGSEA. After removal of 0 bases from V and 4 bases from J, the junction contained 16 bases not matched to a gene. This CDR3 region has 20 residues. The CDR3 loop reads CSVEDSLRTSGRAWGYEQYF. The CDR3 coding sequence is TGCAGCGTTGAAGACAGCCTTAGGACTAGCGGGAGGGCCTGGGGTTACGAGCAGTACTTC.

The J gene is TRBJ2-7, the V gene TRBV30; 12 nucleotides agree with TRBD2. This CDR3 comprises 14 residues. Germline CDR1 GTSNPN, CDR2 SVGIG (reference sequence). The V gene end was trimmed by 5 bases and the J gene end by 2 bases; junction bases not matched to a gene: 4. CDR3 sequence reads: CAWSSGRAAYEQYF. The CDR3 region has the DNA TGTGCCTGGTCTAGCGGGAGGGCCGCCTACGAGCAGTACTTC.

This clone has just a few counts. V is TRBV7-9 and J is TRBJ2-3; 8 bases fit TRBD2. There are 15 residues in the CDR3. The ends lost 5 bases at V and 6 bases at J; junction bases unmatched: 10. The germline V gene encodes CDR1 SEHNR and CDR2 FQNEAQ (reference sequence). The CDR3 bases are TGTGCCAGCAGCCCGCTAGCGGGCCTCGGGGATACGCAGTATTTT. Translated: CASSPLAGLGDTQYF.

V usage is TRBV5-8 and J usage is TRBJ2-3; TRBD2 matches 8 bases. CDR1 SGHTS and CDR2 YDEGEE come from the germline V gene. The trim removed 2 bases at V and 2 bases at J, leaving 4 bases unmatched. This CDR3 contains 15 residues. As DNA, the CDR3 is TGTGCCAGCAGCTTCGGGGGGGTAGCCACAGATACGCAGTATTTT. Encoded protein: CASSFGGVATDTQYF.

This clone was detected a few times. The chain uses TRBV19 and TRBJ1-1, with D possibly TRBD1 on 5 matching bases. The CDR3 runs to 11 residues. Trimming shortened V by 8 bases and J by 4 bases, and 8 bases separated the two germline ends. Germline lookup yields CDR1 LNHDA and CDR2 SQIVND (reference sequence). CDR3 sequence: CASAGRTEAFF. CDR3 DNA: TGTGCCAGTGCAGGGCGCACTGAAGCTTTCTTT.

The chain's CDR3 is CASSLTLAGYNEQFF. CDR3 DNA: TGTGCCAGCAGCTTGACACTAGCGGGATACAATGAGCAGTTCTTC. This rearrangement joins TRBV5-8 to TRBJ2-1; 10 bases align to TRBD2. The CDR3 extends over 15 amino acids. V was pared by 1 base and J by 4 bases, with 2 bases of the junction left unmatched. Germline V gene data show CDR1 as SGHTS and CDR2 as YDEGEE.

This clone came up a few times. This chain joins TRBV19 and TRBJ2-6, with 9 bases aligning to TRBD1. CDR1 and CDR2 (germline): LNHDA, SQIVND (reference sequence). J lost 0 bases, V lost 9 bases, and 9 bases had no gene match. CDR3 size: 17 residues. This chain's CDR3 is CARQGANSFSGANVLTF. CDR3 coding DNA: TGTGCCAGACAGGGGGCAAATTCTTTCTCTGGGGCCAACGTCCTGACTTTC.

This clone was picked up a small number of times. The rearrangement links TRBV5-3 to TRBJ2-7; D call uncertain. TRBV5-3 is reported as an ORF; its role is uncertain. Trimming removed 4 bases at V and 6 bases at J, with 20 bases between. This CDR3 spans 15 amino acids. The CDR3 here is CARSIGSWRVGEQYF. In DNA form, the CDR3 reads TGTGCCAGAAGCATTGGGTCGTGGAGAGTTGGCGAGCAGTACTTC.